The source of this T cell receptor (beta chain) is a study of blood T cell repertoires in COVID-19. Study details: Sites in the United States, Italy and Spain provided acute and convalescent COVID-19 samples. Nucleic acid was either cDNA or gDNA, and it came from T cells, B-cell-depleted T cells, or PBMCs.

The CDR3 spans 15 residues. V lost 1 base to trimming and J lost 8 bases; unmatched junction nucleotides: 3. Germline loops: CDR1 LNHNV, CDR2 YYDKDF (reference sequence). This clone showed up just once. As handled by the study authors: Amplifying reference gene primers gave estimates of nucleated cell counts. Repertoires were generated with immunoSEQ multiplex PCR, while TCRdb's copy carries only in-frame clones and drops some. V, J and clone size were drawn from that table, and D and trimming were deduced from the DNA. The data hold hundreds of thousands of clones, with around 87% observed a single time.

The rearrangement links TRBV15 to TRBJ1-6; 9 positions agree with TRBD1. Material: peripheral blood. The sequence came from a woman in her 40s who had recovered from COVID-19. CDR3 sequence reads: CATSRGGQGDSPLHF. For the CDR3, the DNA is TGTGCCACCAGCAGAGGGGGACAGGGAGATTCACCCCTCCACTTT. Using reference TRBV15 and TRBJ1-6 for the parts outside the CDR3, the full variable domain is DAMVIQNPRYQVTQFGKPVTLSCSQTLNHNVMYWYQQKSSQAPKLLFHYYDKDFNNEADTPDNFQSRRPNTSFCFLDIRSPGLGDTAMYLCATSRGGQGDSPLHFGNGTRLTVT.